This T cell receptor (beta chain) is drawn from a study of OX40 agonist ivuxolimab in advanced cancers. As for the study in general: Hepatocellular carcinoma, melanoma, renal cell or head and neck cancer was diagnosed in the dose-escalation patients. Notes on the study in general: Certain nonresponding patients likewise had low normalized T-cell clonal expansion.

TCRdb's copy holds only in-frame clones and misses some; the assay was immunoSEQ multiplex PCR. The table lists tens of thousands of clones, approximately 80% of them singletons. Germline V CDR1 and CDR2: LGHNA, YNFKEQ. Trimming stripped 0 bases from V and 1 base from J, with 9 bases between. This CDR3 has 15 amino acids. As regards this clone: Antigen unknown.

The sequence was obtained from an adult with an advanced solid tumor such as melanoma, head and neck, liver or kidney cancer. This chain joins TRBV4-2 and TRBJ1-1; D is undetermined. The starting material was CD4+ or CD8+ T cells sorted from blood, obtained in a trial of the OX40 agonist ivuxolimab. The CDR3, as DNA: TGTGCCAGCAGCCAAGAACCTAGGGCGAACACTGAAGCTTTCTTT. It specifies CASSQEPRANTEAFF.